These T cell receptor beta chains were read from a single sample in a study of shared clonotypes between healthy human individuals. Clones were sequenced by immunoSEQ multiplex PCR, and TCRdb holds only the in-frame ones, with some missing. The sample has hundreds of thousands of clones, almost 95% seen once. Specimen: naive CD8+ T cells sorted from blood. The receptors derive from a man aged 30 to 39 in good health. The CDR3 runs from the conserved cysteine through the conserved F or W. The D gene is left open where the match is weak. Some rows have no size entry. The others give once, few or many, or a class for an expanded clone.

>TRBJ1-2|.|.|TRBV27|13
CASSFPGGTGYTF
TGTGCCAGCAGCTTTCCTGGGGGGACAGGCTACACCTTC
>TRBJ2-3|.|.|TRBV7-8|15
CASSSNPRTTDTQYF
TGTGCCAGCAGCTCGAACCCTCGGACGACAGATACGCAGTATTTT
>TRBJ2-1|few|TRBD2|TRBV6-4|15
CASSDSNSGSYEQFF
TGTGCCAGCAGTGACTCTAATAGCGGGAGTTATGAGCAGTTCTTC
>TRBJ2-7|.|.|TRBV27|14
CASSRGGETYEQYF
TGTGCCAGCAGTCGAGGGGGGGAGACCTACGAGCAGTACTTC
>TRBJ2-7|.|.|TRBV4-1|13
CASSPGTLGEQYF
TGCGCCAGCAGCCCGGGGACACTTGGCGAGCAGTACTTC
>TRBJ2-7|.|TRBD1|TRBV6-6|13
CASSYRQGYEQYF
TGTGCCAGCAGTTACCGACAGGGGTACGAGCAGTACTTC
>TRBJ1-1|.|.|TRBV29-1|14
CSVEVPTTNTEAFF
TGCAGCGTTGAAGTACCTACGACCAACACTGAAGCTTTCTTT
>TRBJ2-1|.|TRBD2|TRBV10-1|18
CASSGDPAGDFNYNEQFF
TGCGCCAGCAGTGGCGACCCAGCGGGGGATTTCAATTACAATGAGCAGTTCTTC
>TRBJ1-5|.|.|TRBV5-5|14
CASSLRAALQPQHF
TGTGCCAGCAGCTTGAGGGCAGCACTTCAGCCCCAGCATTTT
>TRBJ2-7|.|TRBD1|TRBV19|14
CASSGGTGFYEQYF
TGTGCCAGTAGTGGAGGGACAGGGTTCTACGAGCAGTACTTC
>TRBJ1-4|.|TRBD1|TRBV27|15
CASSPVQGVNEKLFF
TGTGCCAGCAGTCCGGTACAGGGGGTTAATGAAAAACTGTTTTTT
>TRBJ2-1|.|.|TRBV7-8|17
CASSLVLGASSYNEQFF
TGTGCCAGCAGCTTAGTTTTAGGCGCAAGCTCCTACAATGAGCAGTTCTTC
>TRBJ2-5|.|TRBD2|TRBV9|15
CASSVAGLAQETQYF
TGTGCCAGCAGCGTAGCGGGACTAGCTCAAGAGACCCAGTACTTC
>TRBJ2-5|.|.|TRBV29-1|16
CSVDGAGRSSQETQYF
TGCAGCGTTGATGGTGCAGGGAGATCATCCCAAGAGACCCAGTACTTC
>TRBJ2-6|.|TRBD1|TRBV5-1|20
CASSLEITGTGLSGANVLTF
TGCGCCAGCAGCTTGGAAATAACCGGGACAGGGCTCTCTGGGGCCAACGTCCTGACTTTC
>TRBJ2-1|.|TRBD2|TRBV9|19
CASSVVGRLAGASYNEQFF
TGTGCCAGCAGCGTAGTGGGCAGACTGGCGGGAGCATCCTACAATGAGCAGTTCTTC
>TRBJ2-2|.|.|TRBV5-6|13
CASSSGYPGELFF
TGTGCCAGCAGCTCAGGTTATCCCGGGGAGCTGTTTTTT
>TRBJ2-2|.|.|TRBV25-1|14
CASSETGSSGELFF
TGTGCCAGCAGTGAAACAGGGAGCAGCGGGGAGCTGTTTTTT
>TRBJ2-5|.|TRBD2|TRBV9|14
CASSAWTSGETQYF
TGTGCCAGCAGCGCGTGGACTAGCGGGGAGACCCAGTACTTC
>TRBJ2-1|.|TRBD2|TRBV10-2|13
CASMAGGPYEQFF
TGCGCCAGCATGGCGGGAGGGCCATATGAGCAGTTCTTC
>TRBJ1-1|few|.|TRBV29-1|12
CSVVRMGTEAFF
TGCAGCGTTGTTCGTATGGGGACTGAAGCTTTCTTT
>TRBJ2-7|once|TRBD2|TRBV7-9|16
CASSLEGAGGSYEQYF
TGTGCCAGCAGCTTAGAGGGCGCGGGAGGCTCCTACGAGCAGTACTTC
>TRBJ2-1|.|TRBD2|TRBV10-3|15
CAISELAGGPLEQFF
TGTGCCATCAGTGAACTGGCGGGAGGGCCGCTTGAGCAGTTCTTC
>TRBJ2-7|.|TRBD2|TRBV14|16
CASSQGLAGHIYEQYF
TGTGCCAGCAGCCAAGGACTAGCGGGGCATATATACGAGCAGTACTTC
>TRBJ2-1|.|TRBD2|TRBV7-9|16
CASSLVAGVGRNEQFF
TGTGCCAGCAGCTTAGTGGCGGGAGTAGGTAGGAATGAGCAGTTCTTC
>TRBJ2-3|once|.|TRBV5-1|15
CASSPRDLVTDTQYF
TGCGCCAGCAGCCCAAGGGACTTAGTAACAGATACGCAGTATTTT
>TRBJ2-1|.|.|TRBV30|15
CAWTPVAGINNEQFF
TGTGCCTGGACCCCTGTCGCGGGGATCAACAATGAGCAGTTCTTC
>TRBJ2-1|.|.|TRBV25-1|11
CASSEGLHGFF
TGTGCCAGCAGTGAGGGTCTTCATGGGTTCTTC
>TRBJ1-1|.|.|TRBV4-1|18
CASSQELTIFLMNTEAFF
TGCGCCAGCAGCCAAGAACTTACGATATTTTTGATGAACACTGAAGCTTTCTTT
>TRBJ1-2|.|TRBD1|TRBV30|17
CAWTEIGQGALDSGYTF
TGTGCCTGGACCGAAATAGGACAGGGGGCGTTGGATTCTGGCTACACCTTC
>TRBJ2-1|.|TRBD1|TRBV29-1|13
CSVVRGNYNEQFF
TGCAGCGTTGTCAGGGGGAACTACAATGAGCAGTTCTTC
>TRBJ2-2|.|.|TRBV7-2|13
CASSGTNTGELFF
TGTGCCAGCAGCGGGACGAACACCGGGGAGCTGTTTTTT
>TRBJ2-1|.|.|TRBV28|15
CASRLQATYYNEQFF
TGTGCCAGCAGGTTACAGGCCACCTATTACAATGAGCAGTTCTTC
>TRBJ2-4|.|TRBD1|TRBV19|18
CASSMWDRGSLAKNIQYF
TGTGCCAGTAGTATGTGGGACAGGGGGTCTCTAGCCAAAAACATTCAGTACTTC
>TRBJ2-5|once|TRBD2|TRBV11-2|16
CASSSSRSGSVETQYF
TGTGCCAGCAGCTCCTCTCGCAGCGGGAGCGTCGAGACCCAGTACTTC
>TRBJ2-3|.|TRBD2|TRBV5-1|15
CASSRMGRGTDTQYF
TGCGCCAGCAGCCGTATGGGGAGGGGCACAGATACGCAGTATTTT
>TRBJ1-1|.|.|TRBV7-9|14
CASSLGVGSVVAFF
TGTGCCAGCAGCTTAGGGGTGGGGTCGGTAGTGGCTTTCTTT
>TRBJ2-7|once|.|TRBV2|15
CASTPLAGYSYEQYF
TGTGCCAGCACGCCCCTGGCCGGTTACTCCTACGAGCAGTACTTC
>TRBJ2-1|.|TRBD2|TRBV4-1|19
CASSQDSLAGGTGYNEQFF
TGCGCCAGCAGCCAAGATTCCCTAGCGGGAGGGACGGGTTACAATGAGCAGTTCTTC
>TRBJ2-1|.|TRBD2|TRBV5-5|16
CASSLRKRGVSDEQFF
TGTGCCAGCAGCTTGAGGAAGCGGGGGGTTTCCGATGAGCAGTTCTTC